The clone carrying this TCR beta chain was observed at least ten times. The V gene's germline CDR1 is LNHNV and CDR2 YYDKDF (reference sequence). The CDR3 runs to 16 residues. Deletions cut 0 bases from V and 4 bases from J, with 15 bases between. This sample is part of a study of Graves' ophthalmopathy and Graves' hyperthyroidism. On the study more broadly: If no ophthalmopathy appeared within 18 months of follow-up, hyperthyroidism was termed stable.

As the template, RNA transcripts were used to amplify TCR beta CDR3 regions. First-round RT-PCR employed HTBI primers, with a second-round multiplex PCR after it. TCRdb processed the multiplex PCR reads anew with MiXCR; each CDR3 protein has one entry. The table lists 900,000 to 1,200,000 distinct CDR3 sequences, about 38% of them singletons. Sequencing was carried out using peripheral blood or thyroid tissue (not recorded which). This clonotype was obtained from an adult man with Graves' hyperthyroidism. The rearrangement joins TRBV15 to TRBJ2-5; D call uncertain. The CDR3 is CATSRDRTSWLETQYF. The CDR3 nucleotides are TGTGCCACCAGCAGAGATCGGACGTCCTGGCTAGAGACCCAGTACTTC.